These 11 T cell receptor beta chains were all obtained from the same sample, sequenced in a study of Ad26.COV2.S vaccination and SARS-CoV-2 variants. The protocol was immunoSEQ multiplex PCR, while the TCRdb copy is restricted to in-frame clones and leaves out a portion. The table lists more than 250,000 clones, around 87% of them singletons, with approximately 3.3% in the top ten. The treatment: approximately 18 received Ad26.COV2.S at low or high dose, single or two shots; several received placebo; per-sample allocation not given. Specimens were obtained on day 63 following the first vaccine or placebo injection. The source was peripheral blood, collected in a trial of Ad26.COV2.S vaccine versus placebo. The receptors shown here come from a person aged 18-60 years who received the Ad26.COV2.S COVID-19 vaccine or a placebo.

The rearrangement links TRBV5-1 to TRBJ2-6; D gene unclear. Trimming stripped 3 bases from V and 1 base from J, with 8 bases between. This CDR3 contains 15 residues. Per germline, CDR1 SGHRS and CDR2 YFSETQ. CDR3 sequence: CASSSDMSGANVLTF. DNA of the CDR3: TGCGCCAGCAGCTCTGACATGTCTGGGGCCAACGTCCTGACTTTC.

The genes are TRBV11-2 and TRBJ2-5; 13 bases agree with TRBD2. CDR1 is SGHAT, CDR2 FQNNGV, per germline. The V segment lost 5 bases and the J segment 4 bases; nucleotides outside the gene matches: 4. The CDR3 is 15 amino acids. CDR3 sequence (DNA): TGTGCCAGCAGCCGGACTAGCGGGAGCGGAGAGACCCAGTACTTC. It is translated as CASSRTSGSGETQYF.

The chain couples TRBV5-1 to TRBJ1-1, with D hard to call. V lost 4 bases and J 5 bases, leaving 18 bases between the germline ends. CDR1 is SGHRS and CDR2 is YFSETQ in the germline V gene. The CDR3 has 15 residues. In DNA form, the CDR3 reads TGCGCCAGCAGCCCCGCGGCGGTAGGAGGGACTGAAGCTTTCTTT. It is translated as CASSPAAVGGTEAFF.

The rearrangement links TRBV6-5 to TRBJ1-1, with D possibly being TRBD1 (5 bases). Per germline, CDR1 MNHEY and CDR2 SVGAGI. With 6 bases removed from V and 1 base from J, the gap between germline ends came to 12 bases. CDR3 length: 14 amino acids. CDR3 sequence reads: CASSIQEKNTEAFF. CDR3 sequence (DNA): TGTGCCAGCAGCATACAGGAAAAGAACACTGAAGCTTTCTTT.

This chain links TRBV29-1 with TRBJ1-2; 9 bases are shared with TRBD1. The V segment lost 5 bases and the J segment 6 bases; nucleotides outside the gene matches: 7. The CDR3 spans 13 residues. CDR1 is SQVTM and CDR2 is ANQGSEA in the germline V gene. The CDR3 reads CSVIQGARDGYTF. The CDR3 DNA sequence: TGCAGCGTTATACAGGGGGCGAGAGATGGCTACACCTTC.

The V and J genes are TRBV19 and TRBJ1-3; 10 nucleotides line up with TRBD1. V lost 3 bases, J lost 3 bases, and 2 bases stayed unmatched. CDR1 and CDR2 from the germline V gene are LNHDA and SQIVND (reference sequence). This CDR3 has 15 residues. The CDR3 nucleotides are TGTGCCAGTAGTATCGGGACAGGGGATGGAAACACCATATATTTT. As protein: CASSIGTGDGNTIYF.

This CDR3 is CASSLNRGGTGELFF. CDR3 DNA sequence: TGTGCCAGCAGCTTAAACAGGGGAGGCACCGGGGAGCTGTTTTTT. The gene calls are TRBV7-3 and TRBJ2-2, with D possibly being TRBD1 (7 bases). Germline V lookup: CDR1 SGHTA, CDR2 FQGTGA. The CDR3 is 15 amino acids. The V gene lost 1 base and the J gene lost 4 bases, with 10 bases spanning the gap.

The V gene is TRBV5-6, the J gene TRBJ2-1, with TRBD2 identical over 8 bases. Looked up from germline, CDR1 is SGHDT and CDR2 is YYEEEE. The CDR3 extends over 17 amino acids. V lost 0 bases and J lost 7; bases outside the gene matches: 12. CDR3 in DNA: TGTGCCAGCAGCTTGGCGGGCGGGCTAGCGGGTATTAATGAGCAGTTCTTC. It yields the protein CASSLAGGLAGINEQFF. Drawing the rest from reference TRBV5-6 and TRBJ2-1, the complete variable domain is DAGVTQSPTHLIKTRGQQVTLRCSPKSGHDTVSWYQQALGQGPQFIFQYYEEEERQRGNFPDRFSGHQFPNYSSELNVNALLLGDSALYLCASSLAGGLAGINEQFFGPGTRLTVL.

The chain combines TRBV5-1 with TRBJ2-5; 8 bases fit TRBD1. From germline, CDR1 is SGHRS and CDR2 YFSETQ. After removal of 4 bases from V and 4 bases from J, the junction contained 6 bases not matched to a gene. The CDR3 contains 14 residues. CDR3 DNA: TGCGCCAGCAGCCCGGACAGGGCCCCAGAGACCCAGTACTTC. Its translation is CASSPDRAPETQYF.

The rearrangement uses TRBV5-1 and TRBJ1-2; D not resolved. Germline CDR1 and CDR2: SGHRS and YFSETQ. This CDR3 comprises 12 residues. With 4 bases removed from V and 8 bases from J, the gap between germline ends came to 12 bases. The DNA for the CDR3 is TGCGCCAGCAGCCTCGGGATAGAGGGCTACACCTTC. This encodes CASSLGIEGYTF.

This chain joins TRBV20-1 and TRBJ1-2; D is unresolved. V was clipped by 3 bases and J by 0 bases, with 14 bases between them. This CDR3 has 15 residues. Germline V gene data show CDR1 as DFQATT and CDR2 as SNEGSKA (reference sequence). This chain's CDR3 is CSASVPGLANYGYTF. As DNA, the CDR3 is TGCAGTGCTAGTGTACCGGGATTAGCTAACTATGGCTACACCTTC.